Shown below are 18 T cell receptor beta chains from a single sample sequenced in a study of blood T cell repertoires in COVID-19 (dated by TCRdb to between 2020 and 2021). Libraries were made using the immunoSEQ multiplex PCR assay. As stored in TCRdb, this immuneACCESS dataset retains in-frame rearrangements with V and J assigned. A fraction of the clones does not appear; measured against another copy, unresolved V genes explain less than half of the discrepancy, and the remainder lacks a known reason. This sample has 110,000 to 150,000 clones in its table, and around 87% of those were observed once. Jointly, the top ten make up 5.4% of the sample. The material sequenced was peripheral blood. Source of these receptors: a human donor in a cohort sampled during active COVID-19.

DNA for the CDR3: TGTGCCAGCAGTTACTTCGACTACCCTGGCCCCTACGAGCAGTACTTC. Protein product: CASSYFDYPGPYEQYF. The rearrangement links TRBV6-2 or TRBV6-3 to TRBJ2-7; tentatively, D is TRBD2 (5 bases). The V end was cut by 1 base, the J end by 2 bases, with 15 bases between. The CDR3 runs 16 residues. CDR1 is MNHEY, CDR2 SVGEGT, per germline.

The chain employs TRBV27 and TRBJ2-5; a possible D gene is TRBD1 (6 bases). The CDR3 has 15 amino acids. The germline V gene has CDR1 MNHEY and CDR2 SMNVEV (reference sequence). Trimming pared 6 bases from V and 2 bases from J, leaving 16 bases between. This chain's CDR3 is CASRAGDLIQETQYF. The DNA of the CDR3 is TGTGCCAGCAGAGCAGGGGACCTAATTCAAGAGACCCAGTACTTC.

The CDR3 protein is CASSPRAGGGAKNIQYF. CDR3 DNA sequence: TGTGCCAGCAGCCCCCGAGCGGGAGGGGGGGCCAAAAACATTCAGTACTTC. The gene calls are TRBV4-2 and TRBJ2-4, with TRBD2 matching 10 bases. V gave up 4 bases and J gave up 1 base; unmatched junction bases: 7. CDR3 length equals 17 residues. Germline values: CDR1 LGHNA, CDR2 YNFKEQ.

This chain links TRBV9 with TRBJ2-1; 8 bases map to TRBD2. The V segment lost 0 bases and the J segment 4 bases; nucleotides outside the gene matches: 6. CDR1 SGDLS and CDR2 YYNGEE come from the germline V gene. The length of the CDR3 is 16 residues. CDR3 sequence reads: CASSVEGGGRYNEQFF. In nucleotides, the CDR3 is TGTGCCAGCAGCGTAGAAGGCGGGGGGCGATACAATGAGCAGTTCTTC.

The chain recombines TRBV28 with TRBJ1-3; 7 nucleotides align to TRBD1. CDR1 is MDHEN, CDR2 SYDVKM, per germline. V dropped 3 bases and J dropped 4; count of bases not matched to a gene: 3. The CDR3 is made up of 14 amino acids. CDR3 sequence: CASSFRGRGNTIYF. The DNA for the CDR3 is TGTGCCAGCAGTTTTAGGGGGCGAGGAAACACCATATATTTT.

This clone is a singleton in its sample. The rearrangement joins TRBV28 to TRBJ2-3, with D unresolved. Germline assignment: CDR1 MDHEN and CDR2 SYDVKM. The CDR3 loop spans 15 amino acids. Trimming took off 1 base at V and 0 bases at J, with 8 bases between the two ends. The chain's CDR3 is CASSLSTTSTDTQYF. The CDR3 nucleotides read TGTGCCAGCAGTTTATCAACCACTAGCACAGATACGCAGTATTTT.

V and J are TRBV19 and TRBJ2-1, with TRBD1 matching over 10 bases. This CDR3 region has 15 residues. The germline gives CDR1 LNHDA, CDR2 SQIVND (reference sequence). V dropped 2 bases and J dropped 6; count of bases not matched to a gene: 4. DNA for the CDR3: TGTGCCAGTAGTATATCTGGGACAGGGGTCAATGAGCAGTTCTTC. It translates to CASSISGTGVNEQFF.

This sequence joins TRBV5-1 and TRBJ2-2; no clear D gene. V was cut by 0 bases and J by 2 bases, with 11 bases left in between. The CDR3 is 16 residues long. Looked up from germline, CDR1 is SGHRS and CDR2 is YFSETQ. In DNA, the CDR3 is TGCGCCAGCAGCTTGGTGTCAGGCCATAACACCGGGGAGCTGTTTTTT. Translated: CASSLVSGHNTGELFF.

The chain recombines TRBV7-2 with TRBJ2-1; D gene uncertain. Deletions cut 3 bases from V and 4 bases from J, with 4 bases between. Germline assignment: CDR1 SGHTA and CDR2 FQGNSA. The CDR3 contains 12 residues. CDR3 in amino acids: CASSFQYNEQFF. CDR3 DNA: TGTGCCAGCAGCTTTCAGTACAATGAGCAGTTCTTC.

This clone has a handful of counts. J is TRBJ2-7 and V is TRBV27; 11 bases align to TRBD2. Trimming removed 4 bases from V and 1 base from J; junction bases left unmatched: 9. Germline V gene sequence: CDR1 MNHEY, CDR2 SMNVEV (reference sequence). The CDR3 extends over 17 amino acids. The CDR3 region has the DNA TGTGCCAGCAGTTCGCCTAGCGGGAGGAAGGGATCCTACGAGCAGTACTTC. Translating gives CASSSPSGRKGSYEQYF.

The CDR3 DNA is TGTGCCAGCAGATTTCCCCCGGGAGAACTTGGAGATACGCAGTATTTT. As protein: CASRFPPGELGDTQYF. The V and J genes are TRBV11-2 and TRBJ2-3; the D gene is possibly TRBD2 (6 bases). Germline CDR1 and CDR2: SGHAT and FQNNGV. Trimming pared 6 bases from V and 5 bases from J, leaving 21 bases between. The CDR3 is made up of 16 amino acids.

The gene calls are TRBV19 and TRBJ2-2; D possibly corresponds to TRBD2 (5 bases). The ends were cut back, 3 bases at V and 6 bases at J, with 17 bases in the middle. The CDR3 totals 16 residues. Germline lookup yields CDR1 LNHDA and CDR2 SQIVND (reference sequence). CDR3 sequence reads: CASSILDLANAGELFF. Written as DNA, the CDR3 is TGTGCCAGTAGTATTTTGGACTTGGCTAACGCCGGGGAGCTGTTTTTT.

This chain connects TRBV7-9 to TRBJ2-3, with 7 bases aligning to TRBD1. There are 15 residues in the CDR3. J gave up 5 bases and V 1 base, and 6 bases lay outside the gene matches. The germline V gene has CDR1 SEHNR and CDR2 FQNEAQ (reference sequence). The CDR3 is CASSLGDRDLDTQYF. CDR3 DNA: TGTGCCAGCAGCTTAGGAGACAGGGATCTAGATACGCAGTATTTT.

This chain joins TRBV30 and TRBJ2-1; 10 nucleotides match TRBD2. Looked up from germline, CDR1 is GTSNPN and CDR2 is SVGIG (reference sequence). Unmatched junction bases numbered 8, after V lost 3 bases and J lost 9 bases. CDR3 length: 14 residues. The CDR3 loop is CAWRSSGSGIEQFF. CDR3 in DNA: TGTGCCTGGAGGTCTAGCGGGAGTGGAATTGAGCAGTTCTTC.

The chain employs TRBV28 and TRBJ1-1; 8 bases align to TRBD1. The CDR3 is 17 residues long. Germline CDR1 is MDHEN and CDR2 is SYDVKM. Unmatched junction bases numbered 13, after V lost 3 bases and J lost 4 bases. This CDR3 is CASSFAWAIQGGTEAFF. In DNA form, the CDR3 reads TGTGCCAGCAGTTTCGCCTGGGCCATACAGGGGGGCACTGAAGCTTTCTTT.

This rearrangement joins TRBV28 to TRBJ2-6; D remains ambiguous. Trimming removed 6 bases at V and 1 base at J, with 7 bases between. Germline V gives CDR1 MDHEN, CDR2 SYDVKM. The CDR3 is made up of 14 amino acids. As DNA, the CDR3 is TGTGCCAGCAGGCCCAGGTCTGGGGCCAACGTCCTGACTTTC. Translating gives CASRPRSGANVLTF.

V and J are TRBV5-4 and TRBJ1-4; 8 positions match TRBD1. Germline values: CDR1 SGHNT, CDR2 YYREEE (reference sequence). The CDR3 is 13 residues long. Trimming at V came to 6 bases and at J to 7 bases, leaving 5 bases not matched to a gene. CDR3 bases: TGTGCCAGCAAGCGGACAGGGACTGAAAAACTGTTTTTT. Translating it yields CASKRTGTEKLFF. The whole variable domain, filled in from reference TRBV5-4 and TRBJ1-4, reads ETGVTQSPTHLIKTRGQQVTLRCSSQSGHNTVSWYQQALGQGPQFIFQYYREEENGRGNFPPRFSGLQFPNYSSELNVNALELDDSALYLCASKRTGTEKLFFGSGTQLSVL.

The genes are TRBV23-1 and TRBJ1-4; D is unclear. TRBV23-1 is recorded as an ORF, its role being uncertain. Deletions cut 0 bases from V and 0 bases from J, with 8 bases between. CDR3 length: 16 amino acids. The DNA for the CDR3 is TGCGCCAGCAGTCAATCGTCGACTGCAACTAATGAAAAACTGTTTTTT. The encoded protein is CASSQSSTATNEKLFF.